This section outlines one TCR beta chain sequence together with its context. The data originate from a study of blood T cell repertoires in COVID-19. As for the study in general: The United States, Italy and Spain supplied acute and convalescent COVID-19 samples. Nucleic acid was either cDNA or gDNA, and it came from T cells, B-cell-depleted T cells, or PBMCs.

Per the authors' pipeline: From reference gene primer amplification, estimates of nucleated cell counts were derived. Measured with immunoSEQ multiplex PCR; TCRdb has only the in-frame clones, and not every one. That table supplies the V and J calls and clone size; D and trimming were determined from the DNA. This repertoire shows 250,000 to 300,000 clones, 89% found once; its top ten account for 2.2%. Trimming took 4 bases from V and 2 from J, leaving 9 bases between them. There are 15 residues in the CDR3. Per the germline V gene, CDR1 is SEHNR and CDR2 is FQNEAQ (reference sequence). Specimen: peripheral blood. The chain links TRBV7-9 to TRBJ2-6, with D hard to call. The clonotype comes from a man in his forties or fifties with acute or convalescent COVID-19. The CDR3 DNA sequence: TGTGCCAGCAGCTATAGCAGTACTGGGGCCAACGTCCTGACTTTC. This codes for CASSYSSTGANVLTF.